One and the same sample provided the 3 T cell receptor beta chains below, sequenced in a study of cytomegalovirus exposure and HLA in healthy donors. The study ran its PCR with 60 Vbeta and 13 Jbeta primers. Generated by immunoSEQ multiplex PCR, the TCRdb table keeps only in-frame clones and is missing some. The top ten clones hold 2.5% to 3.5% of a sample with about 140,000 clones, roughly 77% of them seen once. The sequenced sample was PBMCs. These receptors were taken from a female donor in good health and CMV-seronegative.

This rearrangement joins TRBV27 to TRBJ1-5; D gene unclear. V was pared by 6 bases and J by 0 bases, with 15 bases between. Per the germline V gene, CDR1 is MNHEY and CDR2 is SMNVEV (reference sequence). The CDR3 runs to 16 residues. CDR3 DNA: TGTGCCAGCAGCTCTACCCCCTCCTATAGCAATCAGCCCCAGCATTTT. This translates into CASSSTPSYSNQPQHF.

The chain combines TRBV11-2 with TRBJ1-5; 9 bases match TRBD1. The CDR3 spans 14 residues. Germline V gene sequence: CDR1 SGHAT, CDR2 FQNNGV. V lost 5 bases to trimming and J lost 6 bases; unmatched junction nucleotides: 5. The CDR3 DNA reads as TGTGCCAGCAGCCAGGACAGGGGAGGTCAGCCCCAGCATTTT. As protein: CASSQDRGGQPQHF.

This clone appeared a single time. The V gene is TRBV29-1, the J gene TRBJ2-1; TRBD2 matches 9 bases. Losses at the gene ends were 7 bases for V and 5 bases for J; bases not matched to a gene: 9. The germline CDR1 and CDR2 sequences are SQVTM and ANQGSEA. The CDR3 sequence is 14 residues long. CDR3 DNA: TGCAGCGGCCTGGGCGTAGCGGGAGACAATGAGCAGTTCTTC. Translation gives CSGLGVAGDNEQFF.